This T cell receptor (beta chain) originates from a study of regulatory T cells in long-lasting Graves disease. Study-level information: Antithyroid drug use was under 3 months in newly diagnosed Graves' patients.

Construction of the TCR beta libraries employed iRepertoire HTBI primers in conjunction with Arm-PCR of CDR3 regions. TCRdb fed the multiplex PCR reads into MiXCR, producing one record per CDR3 protein. The sample carries over 500,000 distinct CDR3 sequences, about 16% recorded once. Time point here: newly diagnosed GD, antithyroid drugs for less than 3 months. Extracted RNA from PBMCs served as the source of the TCR library. The same sample was also used in a study of T cells in Graves' hyperthyroidism and ophthalmopathy. That study adds: Newly diagnosed hyperthyroidism patients aged 18 to 65 years had disease lasting under 2 months. First-round RT-PCR targeting the TCR CDR3 was performed with the HTBI primer set.

The sequencing here drew on peripheral blood mononuclear cells (PBMCs), taken at new diagnosis, from a patient treated with antithyroid drugs. The receptor was derived from a man between 18 and 35 years old with Graves disease.

The CDR3 protein is CASSLPETYNEQFF. CDR3 in DNA: TGCGCCAGCAGCTTGCCAGAGACCTACAATGAGCAGTTCTTC. The rearrangement joins TRBV5-1 to TRBJ2-1; D is uncertain. The CDR3 covers 14 residues. V was cut by 1 base and J by 2 bases, with 7 bases left in between. From germline, CDR1 is SGHRS and CDR2 YFSETQ.